One sample yielded the 21 T cell receptor beta chains listed below, sequenced in a study of beta chain features in type 1 diabetes. Expressed TCRB transcripts got sequenced, as all isolated RNA was reverse transcribed. The repertoire was sequenced with immunoSEQ multiplex PCR; TCRdb's copy has only in-frame clones and lacks some. The table lists 450,000 or so clones, over 9.5% of them singletons. The sequenced material came from naive CD4+ T cells from blood. These receptors were collected from a woman aged 18-29 years in good health.

J is TRBJ2-1 and V is TRBV7-3; D is unclear. The CDR3 loop spans 15 amino acids. Trimming took off 4 bases at V and 0 bases at J, with 10 bases between the two ends. CDR1 and CDR2 (germline): SGHTA, FQGTGA. The CDR3 is CASSSYKSSYNEQFF. CDR3 nucleotide sequence: TGTGCCAGCAGCTCGTATAAGAGCTCCTACAATGAGCAGTTCTTC.

The sample holds a few counts of this clone. The CDR3 sequence is CASSLPVAQGLFF. The CDR3 region has the DNA TGTGCCAGCAGTTTACCTGTGGCCCAGGGACTGTTTTTT. V gene TRBV28 combines with J gene TRBJ1-4; TRBD1 is a possible D gene (5 bases). The V gene's germline CDR1 is MDHEN and CDR2 SYDVKM. This CDR3 spans 13 amino acids. V lost 2 bases to trimming and J lost 13 bases, with 14 bases between them.

The genes are TRBV27 and TRBJ2-4, with D perhaps TRBD2 (5 bases). V lost 5 bases and J lost 6, with 11 bases in between. From germline, CDR1 is MNHEY and CDR2 SMNVEV (reference sequence). This CDR3 comprises 13 residues. CDR3: CASSASGRNIQYF. The CDR3 DNA sequence: TGTGCCAGCAGTGCGAGTGGGAGAAACATTCAGTACTTC.

V and J are TRBV7-8 and TRBJ2-3, with D unclear. The V and J ends lost 1 base and 0 bases respectively, with 11 bases between them. The CDR3 has 16 amino acids. Germline CDR1 is SGHVS and CDR2 is FQNEAQ. In DNA, the CDR3 is TGTGCCAGCAGCTTAGAGGTGGTGATTAGCACAGATACGCAGTATTTT. As protein: CASSLEVVISTDTQYF.

The sample holds a few counts of this clone. The rearrangement uses TRBV11-3 and TRBJ1-4, with no clear D. V shed 5 bases and J shed 0 bases, with 10 bases lying between them. Germline V gives CDR1 SGHNT, CDR2 YENEEA. The CDR3 spans 15 residues. This CDR3 is CASSNTWATNEKLFF. For the CDR3, the DNA is TGTGCCAGCAGCAACACATGGGCAACTAATGAAAAACTGTTTTTT.

The chain joins TRBV25-1 to TRBJ2-1, with a tentative D call TRBD1 (7 bases). Germline V gene data show CDR1 as MGHDK and CDR2 as SYGVNS. This CDR3 region has 14 residues. V was clipped by 3 bases and J by 6 bases, with 12 bases between them. CDR3 loop: CASSDAGGFNEQFF. Here the CDR3 DNA reads TGTGCCAGCAGTGACGCAGGGGGGTTCAATGAGCAGTTCTTC.

The gene calls are TRBV5-4 and TRBJ1-2; no clear D gene. V dropped 2 bases and J dropped 4 bases, with 15 bases sitting between them. The length of the CDR3 is 15 residues. CDR1 is SGHNT and CDR2 is YYREEE in the germline V gene (reference sequence). The CDR3 region has the DNA TGTGCCAGCAGCTTTGGAGGGAGGAGTGTCTATGGCTACACCTTC. This codes for CASSFGGRSVYGYTF.

The chain joins TRBV9 to TRBJ1-2; TRBD1 is a possible D gene (5 bases). The CDR3 consists of 13 residues. Per the germline V gene, CDR1 is SGDLS and CDR2 is YYNGEE. Trimming took off 4 bases at V and 8 bases at J, with 15 bases between the two ends. CDR3 nucleotide sequence: TGTGCCAGCAGCCCAGGGACCGCCCGGGGCTACACCTTC. Translated, it gives CASSPGTARGYTF.

The chain has TRBV7-9 and TRBJ2-5; 7 nucleotides line up with TRBD2. The end of the DNA is better explained by TRBJ2-7, so the J call may be wrong. The CDR3 runs 14 residues. Germline CDR1 reads SEHNR; CDR2 reads FQNEAQ (reference sequence). CDR3 protein: CASSLRGGGYEQYF. Here the CDR3 DNA reads TGTGCCAGCAGCTTACGCGGGGGTGGCTACGAGCAGTACTTC.

With respect to this clone: At the DNA level, this CDR3 is encoded by other sequences in the same sample as well. CDR3 DNA: TGTGCCACCAGCAGAGATATCGAGACCCAGTACTTC. Amino acid sequence: CATSRDIETQYF. The chain combines TRBV15 with TRBJ2-5, with D unresolved. Between the trimmed V and J ends, which lost 0 bases and 5 bases, there was a span of 4 bases. CDR1 is LNHNV, CDR2 YYDKDF, per germline (reference sequence). This CDR3 is built from 12 residues.

A few counts support this clone. At the DNA level, this CDR3 is encoded by other sequences in the same sample as well. The genes are TRBV30 and TRBJ1-4, with D possibly TRBD1 on 6 matching bases. There are 15 residues in the CDR3. Looked up from germline, CDR1 is GTSNPN and CDR2 is SVGIG (reference sequence). The ends were cut back, 0 bases at V and 3 bases at J, with 11 bases in the middle. CDR3 loop: CAWSVRGGPNEKLFF. The CDR3 DNA sequence: TGTGCCTGGAGTGTAAGAGGGGGGCCTAATGAAAAACTGTTTTTT. The whole variable domain, filled in from reference TRBV30 and TRBJ1-4, reads SQTIHQWPATLVQPVGSPLSLECTVEGTSNPNLYWYRQAAGRGLQLLFYSVGIGQISSEVPQNLSASRPQDRQFILSSKKLLLSDSGFYLCAWSVRGGPNEKLFFGSGTQLSVL.

J is TRBJ2-5 and V is TRBV29-1; the D gene could be TRBD1 or TRBD2 (6 bases each). The CDR3 has 12 residues. V was clipped by 4 bases and J by 5 bases, with 11 bases between them. Germline V lookup: CDR1 SQVTM, CDR2 ANQGSEA. The CDR3 DNA follows: TGCAGCGTTGGGAGGGGGGCGGAGACCCAGTACTTC. Its translation: CSVGRGAETQYF.

The V and J genes are TRBV28 and TRBJ2-7; 11 bases agree with TRBD1. Germline V CDR1 and CDR2: MDHEN, SYDVKM. This CDR3 is 15 amino acids long. The J segment lost 8 bases and the V segment lost 4 bases, leaving 10 bases of the junction unmatched. The CDR3 sequence: CASSSGTGGQSKQYV. Written as DNA, the CDR3 is TGTGCCAGCAGTTCCGGGACAGGGGGTCAGAGTAAGCAGTACGTC.

This clone was counted a few times. This chain connects TRBV4-1 to TRBJ1-2, with 11 nucleotides matching TRBD1. Germline loops: CDR1 MGHRA, CDR2 YSYEKL. V shed 3 bases, J shed 5 bases, and the junction held 8 bases outside the gene matches. The CDR3 is 16 residues long. The CDR3 DNA is TGCGCCAGCAGCCAGGATAAGGGACAGGGGGAGTATGGCTACACCTTC. Translated, it gives CASSQDKGQGEYGYTF.

This clone occurred a few times. The genes are TRBV5-1 and TRBJ2-1; 12 nucleotides align to TRBD2. The CDR3 sequence is 15 residues long. The germline CDR1 and CDR2 sequences are SGHRS and YFSETQ. Trimming took 4 bases from V and 5 from J; bases not matched to a gene: 4. In DNA form, the CDR3 reads TGCGCCAGCAGCCGGACTAGCGGGGCCCACAATGAGCAGTTCTTC. Its translation is CASSRTSGAHNEQFF.

Of note for this clone: The same CDR3 is also encoded by other DNA sequences in this sample. This sequence joins TRBV18 and TRBJ1-4; TRBD1 matches 7 bases. The germline gives CDR1 KGHSH, CDR2 LQKENI. The CDR3 spans 14 residues. V was pared by 4 bases and J by 4 bases, with 3 bases of the junction left unmatched. CDR3 residues: CASSLRDSNEKLFF. DNA of the CDR3: TGTGCCAGCTCACTCCGGGACAGTAATGAAAAACTGTTTTTT.

V usage is TRBV11-1 and J usage is TRBJ2-3; the D gene could be TRBD1 or TRBD2 (5 bases each). The CDR3 totals 13 residues. The germline V gene has CDR1 SGHAT and CDR2 FQDESV (reference sequence). V was cut by 5 bases and J by 2 bases, with 8 bases left in between. CDR3 nucleotide sequence: TGTGCCAGCAGCCCCGGGACCACAGATACGCAGTATTTT. Protein: CASSPGTTDTQYF. Variable domain in full (rest from reference TRBV11-1 and TRBJ2-3): EAEVAQSPRYKITEKSQAVAFWCDPISGHATLYWYRQILGQGPELLVQFQDESVVDDSQLPKDRFSAERLKGVDSTLKIQPAELGDSAMYLCASSPGTTDTQYFGPGTRLTVL.

This chain joins TRBV2 and TRBJ2-2; TRBD2 matches 11 bases. The germline gives CDR1 SNHLY, CDR2 FYNNEI. With 11 bases clipped from V and 5 bases from J, the junction kept 7 bases outside the gene matches. The CDR3 extends over 14 amino acids. The CDR3 nucleotides read TGTGCCGGTAGCGGGAGGGCCTATACCGGGGAGCTGTTTTTT. Protein sequence: CAGSGRAYTGELFF.

This clone was recorded a few times. The chain recombines TRBV19 with TRBJ2-1; D might be TRBD1 (5 bases). The CDR3 runs to 12 residues. Germline CDR1 is LNHDA and CDR2 is SQIVND (reference sequence). Between the trimmed V and J ends, which lost 2 bases and 13 bases, there was a span of 12 bases. In DNA, the CDR3 is TGTGCCAGTAGTATACGGTCCCAGGGACAGTTCTTC. Translating gives CASSIRSQGQFF. The full variable domain, completed using reference TRBV19 and TRBJ2-1, is DGGITQSPKYLFRKEGQNVTLSCEQNLNHDAMYWYRQDPGQGLRLIYYSQIVNDFQKGDIAEGYSVSREKKESFPLTVTSAQKNPTAFYLCASSIRSQGQFFGPGTRLTVL.

This clone was counted only a few times. This chain connects TRBV6-6 to TRBJ2-7; D is possibly TRBD1 (6 bases). The germline CDR1 and CDR2 sequences are MNHNY and SVGAGI (reference sequence). V shed 0 bases and J shed 5 bases, with 14 bases lying between them. This CDR3 comprises 15 residues. CDR3 sequence: CASSYSGWGPDEQYV. CDR3 bases: TGTGCCAGCAGTTACTCAGGGTGGGGGCCTGACGAGCAGTACGTC.

This clone was observed a handful of times. V and J are TRBV5-1 and TRBJ2-3; 8 nucleotides agree with TRBD2. The junction had 4 bases not matched to a gene; V was cut back by 4 bases and J by 0 bases. Germline V gene data show CDR1 as SGHRS and CDR2 as YFSETQ. CDR3 length: 15 residues. The chain's CDR3 is CASSPWTSSTDTQYF. CDR3 DNA: TGCGCCAGCAGCCCGTGGACTAGCAGCACAGATACGCAGTATTTT.